Included here is one TCR beta chain sequence, with context. V lost 3 bases and J 0 bases, leaving 8 bases between the germline ends. There are 14 residues in the CDR3. Per germline, CDR1 SGHNT and CDR2 YENEEA. Treatment here: preoperative locoregional IRX-2 cytokine immunotherapy. This phase Ib study tested locoregional IRX-2 cytokine immunotherapy given before surgery. These data originate in a study of preoperative IRX-2 immunotherapy in early breast cancer. TCRdb's copy holds only in-frame clones and misses some; the assay was immunoSEQ multiplex PCR. Found here are around 30,000 clones, just under 80% of them singletons; the top ten hold approximately 2.2%.

Sequencing used lymph node tissue, obtained before IRX-2 immunotherapy. The clonotype comes from a human donor with breast cancer. The V call is TRBV11-3, the J call TRBJ1-2; no definite D call. CDR3 in amino acids: CASSLATANYGYTF. The CDR3 bases are TGTGCCAGCAGCTTGGCTACAGCTAACTATGGCTACACCTTC.